This T cell receptor beta chain was sequenced for a study of molecular identifiers for immune sequencing clone quantification. TCRdb re-called the PCR reads with MiXCR, one entry per CDR3 protein. The table shows 400,000 to 600,000 distinct CDR3 sequences, with roughly a fifth occurring only once. Sequencing was carried out using naive CD8+ T cells from blood, with Jurkat cell RNA spiked in. Subset described: FACS-sorted CD8+CD4-CCR7+CD45RA+ naive T cells. The origin of this receptor is a human donor in good health. Some libraries in this study had Jurkat cell RNA spiked in.

This CDR3 reads CASSDIGRGPGNTIYF. The CDR3 coding sequence is TGTGCCAGCAGCGATATTGGGAGGGGGCCAGGAAACACCATATATTTT. The chain joins TRBV5-6 to TRBJ1-3; 7 bases match TRBD1. V dropped 4 bases and J dropped 4; count of bases not matched to a gene: 11. CDR3 length: 16 amino acids. Germline CDR1 and CDR2: SGHDT and YYEEEE.